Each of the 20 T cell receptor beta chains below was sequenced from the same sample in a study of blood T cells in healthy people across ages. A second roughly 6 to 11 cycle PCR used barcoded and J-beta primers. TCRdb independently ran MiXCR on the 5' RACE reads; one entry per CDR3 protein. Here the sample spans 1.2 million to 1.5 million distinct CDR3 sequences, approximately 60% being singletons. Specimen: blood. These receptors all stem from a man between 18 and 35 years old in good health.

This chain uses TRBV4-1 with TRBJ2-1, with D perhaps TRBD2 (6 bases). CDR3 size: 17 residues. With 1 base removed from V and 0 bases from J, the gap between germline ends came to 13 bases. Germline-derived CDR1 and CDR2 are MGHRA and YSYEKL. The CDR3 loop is CASSQGISGRSYNEQFF. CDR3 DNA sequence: TGCGCCAGCAGCCAAGGGATCAGCGGGCGCTCCTACAATGAGCAGTTCTTC.

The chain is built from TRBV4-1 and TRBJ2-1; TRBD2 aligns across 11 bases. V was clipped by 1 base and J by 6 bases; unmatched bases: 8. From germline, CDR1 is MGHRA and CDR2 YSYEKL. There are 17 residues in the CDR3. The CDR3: CASSQGAGTSGFNEQFF. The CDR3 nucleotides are TGCGCCAGCAGCCAAGGTGCGGGGACTAGCGGTTTCAATGAGCAGTTCTTC.

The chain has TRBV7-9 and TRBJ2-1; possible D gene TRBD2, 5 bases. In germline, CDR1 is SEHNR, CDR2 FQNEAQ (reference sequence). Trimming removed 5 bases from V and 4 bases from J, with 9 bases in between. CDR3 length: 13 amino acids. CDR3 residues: CASSVLVYNEQFF. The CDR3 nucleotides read TGTGCCAGCAGCGTACTAGTTTACAATGAGCAGTTCTTC.

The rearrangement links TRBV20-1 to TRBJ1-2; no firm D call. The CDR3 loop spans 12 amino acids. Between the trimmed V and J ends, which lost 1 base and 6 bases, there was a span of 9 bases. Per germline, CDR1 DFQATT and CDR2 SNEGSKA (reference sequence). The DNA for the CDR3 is TGCAGTGCTAGAGCCCTTGTCGATGGCTACACCTTC. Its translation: CSARALVDGYTF.

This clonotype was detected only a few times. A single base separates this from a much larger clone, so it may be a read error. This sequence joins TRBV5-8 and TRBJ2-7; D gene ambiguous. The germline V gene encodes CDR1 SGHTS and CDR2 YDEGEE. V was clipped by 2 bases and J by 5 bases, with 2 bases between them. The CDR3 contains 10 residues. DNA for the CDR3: TGTGCCAGCAGCTTACACGAGCAGTACTTC. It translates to CASSLHEQYF.

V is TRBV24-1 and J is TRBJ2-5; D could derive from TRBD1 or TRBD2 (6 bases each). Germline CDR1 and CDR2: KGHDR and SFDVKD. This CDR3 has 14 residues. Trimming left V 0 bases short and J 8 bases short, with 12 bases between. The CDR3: CATSDLSGDITQYF. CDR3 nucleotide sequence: TGTGCCACCAGTGATTTGTCGGGGGACATAACCCAGTACTTC.

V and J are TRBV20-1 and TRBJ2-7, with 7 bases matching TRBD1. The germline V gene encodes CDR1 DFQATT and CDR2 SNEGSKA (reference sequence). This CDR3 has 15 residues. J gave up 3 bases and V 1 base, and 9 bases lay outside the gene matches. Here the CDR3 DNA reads TGCAGTGCTAGAGGGCAGGGGGTCGGAGGCTACGAGCAGTACTTC. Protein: CSARGQGVGGYEQYF.

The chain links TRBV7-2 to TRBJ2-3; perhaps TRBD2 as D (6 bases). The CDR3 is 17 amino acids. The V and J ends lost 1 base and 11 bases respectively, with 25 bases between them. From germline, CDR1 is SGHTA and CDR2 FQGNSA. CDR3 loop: CASSLGPGLQIEFGQYF. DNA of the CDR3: TGTGCCAGCAGCTTAGGGCCGGGACTTCAGATCGAATTCGGGCAGTATTTT.

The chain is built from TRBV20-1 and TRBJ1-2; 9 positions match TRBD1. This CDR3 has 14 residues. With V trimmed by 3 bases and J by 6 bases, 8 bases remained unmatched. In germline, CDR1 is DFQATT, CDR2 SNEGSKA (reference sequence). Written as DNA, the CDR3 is TGCAGTGCTAGCCCCAGGGACAGGGTGGATGGCTACACCTTC. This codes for CSASPRDRVDGYTF.

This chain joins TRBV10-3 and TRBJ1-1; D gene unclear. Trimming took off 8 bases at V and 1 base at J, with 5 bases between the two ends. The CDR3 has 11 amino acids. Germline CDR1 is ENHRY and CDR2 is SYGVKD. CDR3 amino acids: CAIRGNTEAFF. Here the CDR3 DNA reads TGTGCCATCCGGGGGAACACTGAAGCTTTCTTT.

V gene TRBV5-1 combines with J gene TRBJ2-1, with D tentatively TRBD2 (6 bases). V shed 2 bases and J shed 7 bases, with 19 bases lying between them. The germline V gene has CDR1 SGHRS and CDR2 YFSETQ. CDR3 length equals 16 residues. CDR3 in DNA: TGCGCCAGCAGCTTAGTCCTAGCGAGGTTGTCTAATGAGCAGTTCTTC. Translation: CASSLVLARLSNEQFF.

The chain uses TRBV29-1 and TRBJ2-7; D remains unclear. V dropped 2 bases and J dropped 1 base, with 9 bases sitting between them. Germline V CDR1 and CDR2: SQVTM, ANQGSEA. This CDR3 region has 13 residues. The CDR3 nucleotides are TGCAGCGTTGAAAAGCTGTTATCCTACGAGCAGTACTTC. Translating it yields CSVEKLLSYEQYF.

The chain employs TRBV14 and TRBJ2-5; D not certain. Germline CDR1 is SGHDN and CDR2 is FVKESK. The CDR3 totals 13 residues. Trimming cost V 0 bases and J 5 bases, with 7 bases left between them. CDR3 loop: CASSQDFWETQYF. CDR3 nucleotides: TGTGCCAGCAGCCAAGATTTCTGGGAGACCCAGTACTTC.

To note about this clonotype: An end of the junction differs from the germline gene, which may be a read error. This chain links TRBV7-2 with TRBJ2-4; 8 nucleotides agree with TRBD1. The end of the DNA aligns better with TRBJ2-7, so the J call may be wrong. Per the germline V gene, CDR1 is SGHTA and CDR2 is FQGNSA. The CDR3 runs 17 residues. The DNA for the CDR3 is TGTGCCGGCAGCTCAAATGCCGGGACAGGCGATACCTACGAGCAGTACTTC. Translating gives CAGSSNAGTGDTYEQYF.

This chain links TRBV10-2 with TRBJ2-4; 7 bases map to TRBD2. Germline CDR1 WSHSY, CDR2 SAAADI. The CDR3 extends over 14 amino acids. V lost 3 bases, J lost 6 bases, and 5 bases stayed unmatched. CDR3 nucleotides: TGCGCCAGCAGTGATAATGGGGGGGGAAACATTCAGTACTTC. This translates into CASSDNGGGNIQYF.

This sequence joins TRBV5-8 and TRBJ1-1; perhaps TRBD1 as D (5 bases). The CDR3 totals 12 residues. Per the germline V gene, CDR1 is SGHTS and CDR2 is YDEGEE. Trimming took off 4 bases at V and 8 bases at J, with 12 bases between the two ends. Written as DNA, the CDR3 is TGTGCCAGCAGCGACCCAGGGCTCGAAGCTTTCTTT. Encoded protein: CASSDPGLEAFF. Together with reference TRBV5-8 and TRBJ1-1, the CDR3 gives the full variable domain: EAGVTQSPTHLIKTRGQQATLRCSPISGHTSVYWYQQALGLGLQFLLWYDEGEERNRGNFPPRFSGRQFPNYSSELNVNALELEDSALYLCASSDPGLEAFFGQGTRLTVV.

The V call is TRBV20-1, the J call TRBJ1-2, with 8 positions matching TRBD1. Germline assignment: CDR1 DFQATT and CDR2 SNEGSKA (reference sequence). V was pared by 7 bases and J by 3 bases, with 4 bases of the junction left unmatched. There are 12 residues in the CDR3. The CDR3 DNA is TGCAGTGAAAAGGACAGGGACTATGGCTACACCTTC. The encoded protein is CSEKDRDYGYTF.

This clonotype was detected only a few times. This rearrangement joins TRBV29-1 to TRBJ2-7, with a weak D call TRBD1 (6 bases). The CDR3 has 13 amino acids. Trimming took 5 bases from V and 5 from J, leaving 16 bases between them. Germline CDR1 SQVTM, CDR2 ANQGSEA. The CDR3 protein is CSVRSGRGNEQYF. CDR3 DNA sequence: TGCAGCGTTCGGTCCGGCAGGGGCAACGAGCAGTACTTC.

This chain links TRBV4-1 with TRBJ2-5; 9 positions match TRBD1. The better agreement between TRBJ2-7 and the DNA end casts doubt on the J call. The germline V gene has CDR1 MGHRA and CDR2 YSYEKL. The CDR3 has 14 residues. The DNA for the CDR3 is TGCGCCAGCAGTCAGGGGACAGGGACACGCGAGCAGTACTTC. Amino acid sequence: CASSQGTGTREQYF.

The CDR3 DNA reads TGTGCCAGCAAGGAGACAGGGGGAGTCTATGGCTACACCTTC. It codes for CASKETGGVYGYTF. The V gene is TRBV6-2 or TRBV6-3, the J gene TRBJ1-2, with TRBD1 matching over 9 bases. Unmatched junction bases numbered 7, after V lost 7 bases and J lost 4 bases. Germline CDR1 MNHEY, CDR2 SVGEGT. This CDR3 has 14 amino acids.